The 21 T cell receptor beta chains reported below all come from one sample, sequenced in a study of blood T cell repertoires in COVID-19. The repertoire was sequenced with immunoSEQ multiplex PCR; TCRdb's copy has only in-frame clones and lacks some. The sample shows roughly 200,000 clones, about four fifths of them seen only once. Specimen: peripheral blood. The receptors here all came from a woman in her 40s with COVID-19, enrolled during active disease.

This chain uses TRBV18 with TRBJ2-1; D is possibly TRBD1 (5 bases). The CDR3 has 13 amino acids. V was shortened by 3 bases and J by 8 bases, with 11 bases between the two germline ends. CDR1 is KGHSH and CDR2 is LQKENI in the germline V gene. CDR3 bases: TGTGCCAGCTCACCGGACACGGTGCATGAGCAGTTCTTC. Protein product: CASSPDTVHEQFF.

This clone has a handful of counts. The chain is built from TRBV19 and TRBJ1-5; perhaps TRBD1 as D (6 bases). Trimming took off 5 bases at V and 2 bases at J, with 16 bases between the two ends. Germline loops: CDR1 LNHDA, CDR2 SQIVND (reference sequence). The CDR3 spans 16 residues. The CDR3 region has the DNA TGTGCCAGTAGTGGAGGACAGCTTATTGGCAATCAGCCCCAGCATTTT. Its translation: CASSGGQLIGNQPQHF. Supplemented by reference TRBV19 and TRBJ1-5, the full variable domain reads DGGITQSPKYLFRKEGQNVTLSCEQNLNHDAMYWYRQDPGQGLRLIYYSQIVNDFQKGDIAEGYSVSREKKESFPLTVTSAQKNPTAFYLCASSGGQLIGNQPQHFGDGTRLSIL.

The V gene is TRBV9, the J gene TRBJ2-5; D unclear. The V gene's germline CDR1 is SGDLS and CDR2 YYNGEE. V gave up 2 bases and J gave up 3 bases, with 11 bases separating them. The CDR3 sequence is 14 residues long. The CDR3 loop reads CASSVLPSEETQYF. For the CDR3, the DNA is TGTGCCAGCAGCGTCTTACCCAGTGAAGAGACCCAGTACTTC.

The chain employs TRBV6-5 and TRBJ1-1, with D possibly matching TRBD1 (5 bases). V was cut by 6 bases and J by 6 bases, with 17 bases left in between. The CDR3 length is 14 residues. The V gene's germline CDR1 is MNHEY and CDR2 SVGAGI. Here the CDR3 DNA reads TGTGCCAGCAGCCACCATAGTCAGGGCGCTGAAGCTTTCTTT. It codes for CASSHHSQGAEAFF.

V usage is TRBV21-1 and J usage is TRBJ2-3; the tabulated D call, TRBD1, remains unverified against the DNA. TRBV21-1 is a documented pseudogene. The CDR3 is 13 amino acids. This chain's CDR3 is CARGRDRGYTQYF. CDR3 bases: TGTGCCAGGGGCCGGGACAGGGGTTATACGCAGTATTTT.

This clone has more than one count but fewer than ten. The chain carries TRBV4-1 and TRBJ1-5; D is uncertain. CDR1 is MGHRA, CDR2 YSYEKL, per germline. Trimming pared 1 base from V and 0 bases from J, leaving 10 bases between. The CDR3 is made up of 16 amino acids. The CDR3 sequence: CASSQAGVSSNQPQHF. The CDR3 DNA is TGCGCCAGCAGCCAAGCGGGTGTTAGTAGCAATCAGCCCCAGCATTTT.

This clone was counted only a few times. The rearrangement uses TRBV27 and TRBJ1-6, with 7 bases that match TRBD1. The V and J ends lost 2 bases and 0 bases, in that order; junction bases with no gene match: 1. Germline CDR1 MNHEY, CDR2 SMNVEV (reference sequence). CDR3 length: 16 amino acids. CDR3 residues: CASSLDRDSYNSPLHF. The CDR3 DNA follows: TGTGCCAGCAGTTTAGACAGGGACTCCTATAATTCACCCCTCCACTTT.

The chain employs TRBV7-3 and TRBJ1-2; possibly TRBD1 for D (5 bases). Germline loops: CDR1 SGHTA, CDR2 FQGTGA. Deletions cut 1 base from V and 2 bases from J, with 8 bases between. The CDR3 runs 14 residues. The CDR3 DNA follows: TGTGCCAGCAGCTTAATCGGGGGGAACTATGGCTACACCTTC. This encodes CASSLIGGNYGYTF.

The chain recombines TRBV5-3 with TRBJ2-7; the D gene is possibly TRBD2 (5 bases). TRBV5-3 is an ORF; its function is uncertain. This CDR3 is 16 amino acids long. V shed 5 bases and J shed 3 bases, with 21 bases lying between them. CDR3 nucleotides: TGTGCCAGAAGTTCAAAGGACGGAGCGGAGAGCTACGAGCAGTACGTC. It yields the protein CARSSKDGAESYEQYV.

Only a few counts were recorded for this clone. The chain uses TRBV18 and TRBJ2-7; TRBD1 might be the D (5 bases). V lost 4 bases, J lost 5 bases, and 15 bases lay in between. Germline CDR1 KGHSH, CDR2 LQKENI. The CDR3 spans 14 residues. The DNA of the CDR3 is TGTGCCAGCTCACGCGACAGTCCTAAGAACGAGCAGTACTTC. Translation gives CASSRDSPKNEQYF.

This clone was picked up a small number of times. The CDR3 DNA sequence: TGCGCCAGCAGCCAAACCAGGGGGTTCACCGGGGAGCTGTTTTTT. Its translation: CASSQTRGFTGELFF. The chain links TRBV4-1 to TRBJ2-2, with 7 positions matching TRBD1. Germline assignment: CDR1 MGHRA and CDR2 YSYEKL. The ends lost 2 bases at V and 4 bases at J; junction bases unmatched: 4. CDR3 length equals 15 residues.

V is TRBV4-2 and J is TRBJ1-5; possibly TRBD1 for D (5 bases). The CDR3 is 15 residues long. Trimming stripped 0 bases from V and 5 bases from J, with 11 bases between. The germline V gene encodes CDR1 LGHNA and CDR2 YNFKEQ. CDR3 sequence (DNA): TGTGCCAGCAGCCAAGATACCGCGGGGCATCAGCCCCAGCATTTT. It encodes CASSQDTAGHQPQHF.

The V call is TRBV21-1, the J call TRBJ2-1; the table's D gene call, TRBD2, was not cross checked with the DNA. TRBV21-1 is shown as a pseudogene. The CDR3 spans 16 residues. The CDR3 region has the DNA TGTGCCAGCAGCAAGACTAGCGGGATGAGCAACAATGAGCAGTTCTTC. Translated: CASSKTSGMSNNEQFF.

This chain joins TRBV18 and TRBJ2-1; 7 nucleotides line up with TRBD2. This CDR3 has 14 residues. After removal of 2 bases from V and 8 bases from J, the junction contained 6 bases not matched to a gene. Germline CDR1 reads KGHSH; CDR2 reads LQKENI. The CDR3 DNA is TGTGCCAGCTCACCAAAACTAGCGCGGGATGAGCAGTTCTTC. It is translated as CASSPKLARDEQFF.

This clone was detected a few times. This chain joins TRBV5-1 and TRBJ2-3; 7 bases match TRBD2. This CDR3 region has 15 residues. J was trimmed by 5 bases and V by 0 bases; bases with no gene match: 6. CDR1 is SGHRS, CDR2 YFSETQ, per germline. The CDR3, as DNA: TGCGCCAGCAGCTTGGGCGGGAGCGTTAGAGATACGCAGTATTTT. Protein product: CASSLGGSVRDTQYF.

This sequence joins TRBV27 and TRBJ2-7, with 7 bases fitting TRBD2. CDR1 is MNHEY and CDR2 is SMNVEV in the germline V gene (reference sequence). The CDR3 length is 16 residues. Losses at the gene ends were 1 base for V and 3 bases for J; bases not matched to a gene: 9. CDR3 protein: CASSLYPSGVNYEQYF. The CDR3 region has the DNA TGTGCCAGCAGTTTATACCCAAGCGGGGTAAACTACGAGCAGTACTTC.

The chain uses TRBV2 and TRBJ1-2, with a weak D call TRBD1 (5 bases). Deletions cut 6 bases from V and 14 bases from J, with 34 bases between. Looked up from germline, CDR1 is SNHLY and CDR2 is FYNNEI. This CDR3 has 17 residues. CDR3 in amino acids: CASRALLTTTDRGAYTF. Written as DNA, the CDR3 is TGTGCCAGCAGGGCACTTCTTACCACGACAGACCGAGGAGCTTATACCTTC.

Turning to this clone: Different DNA sequences within this sample yield the same CDR3. The chain uses TRBV3-1 (or the pseudogene TRBV3-2) and TRBJ1-1; D call uncertain. There are 14 residues in the CDR3. Germline CDR1 LGHDT, CDR2 YNNKEL (reference sequence). Trimming pared 1 base from V and 0 bases from J, leaving 6 bases between. CDR3 in amino acids: CASSQAGVNTEAFF. CDR3 bases: TGTGCCAGCAGCCAAGCGGGAGTGAACACTGAAGCTTTCTTT.

The rearrangement links TRBV29-1 to TRBJ1-2, with D tentatively TRBD1 (6 bases). In germline, CDR1 is SQVTM, CDR2 ANQGSEA. This CDR3 is built from 15 residues. Between the trimmed V and J ends, which lost 2 bases and 4 bases, there was a span of 17 bases. CDR3 bases: TGCAGCGTTGAACGACAGGCTCCTGACTTCTATGGCTACACCTTC. Protein sequence: CSVERQAPDFYGYTF.

The J gene is TRBJ2-1, the V gene TRBV10-1; 10 bases are shared with TRBD1. Trimming took 6 bases from V and 3 from J; bases not matched to a gene: 5. The CDR3 runs to 15 residues. Germline loops: CDR1 WNHNN, CDR2 SYGVQD (reference sequence). This chain's CDR3 is CASSQRTGGYNEQFF. CDR3 nucleotides: TGCGCCAGCAGCCAAAGGACAGGGGGCTACAATGAGCAGTTCTTC.

V usage is TRBV6-5 and J usage is TRBJ1-2; 7 bases are shared with TRBD1. The length of the CDR3 is 13 residues. Germline V gives CDR1 MNHEY, CDR2 SVGAGI. After removal of 7 bases from V and 8 bases from J, the junction contained 10 bases not matched to a gene. Here the CDR3 reads CASNRDRAGGYTF. The DNA of the CDR3 is TGTGCCAGCAACCGAGACAGGGCGGGAGGCTACACCTTC.